A single sample gave rise to the 19 T cell receptor beta chains below, sequenced in a study of post-analysis software for immune sequencing data. Notes on the study in general: Patients used a handful of TRBV segments, including TRBV5-6, TRBV5-1 and TRBV20-1, more often than controls.

Built from TCR beta cDNA, the libraries had unique molecular identifiers in them. TCRdb recomputed calls from the PCR reads with MiXCR, one row per CDR3 protein. This sample carries about 820,000 distinct CDR3 sequences, about 53% of them seen once, and the ten largest clones take approximately 4.5%. No cognate antigen is known for these TCRs. Sequences were obtained from blood. All receptors derive from a girl aged 10 to 17 with multiple sclerosis.

Worth noting for this clonotype: An end of the junction does not agree with germline; a read error may underlie this. The V gene is TRBV6-6, the J gene TRBJ2-7; D gene unclear. The CDR3 sequence is 11 residues long. Germline V gene lookup returns CDR1 MNHNY and CDR2 SVGAGI (reference sequence). In DNA form, the CDR3 reads TGCTTATGGTACGGTAAATTGGAGCAGTACTTC. Protein sequence: CLWYGKLEQYF.

The V gene is TRBV4-1, the J gene TRBJ2-1, with 7 positions matching TRBD2. From germline, CDR1 is MGHRA and CDR2 YSYEKL. CDR3 length equals 17 residues. V shed 0 bases and J 9 bases; nucleotides not matched to a gene: 14. The CDR3 DNA follows: TGCGCCAGCAGCCAAGATCCCGTCCGGGGGGTGGAGGGTGAGCAGTTCTTC. As protein: CASSQDPVRGVEGEQFF.

V usage is TRBV20-1 and J usage is TRBJ1-5, with D perhaps matching TRBD1 (6 bases). Trimming left V 1 base short and J 3 bases short, with 25 bases between. Germline-derived CDR1 and CDR2 are DFQATT and SNEGSKA (reference sequence). CDR3 length equals 19 residues. CDR3 amino acids: CSARASYGGGGSPNQPQHF. As DNA, the CDR3 is TGCAGTGCTAGAGCTTCGTATGGAGGGGGAGGCTCCCCCAATCAGCCCCAGCATTTT.

The chain recombines TRBV15 with TRBJ1-2, with a tentative D call TRBD1 (6 bases). V lost 1 base to trimming and J lost 8 bases, with 26 bases between them. Germline V lookup: CDR1 LNHNV, CDR2 YYDKDF (reference sequence). The CDR3 covers 18 residues. For the CDR3, the DNA is TGTGCCACCAGCAGAGGTCTTCCAGGGGCCAACCGCCCTTCCGGCTACACCTTC. Translated: CATSRGLPGANRPSGYTF. Based on the CDR3 plus reference TRBV15 and TRBJ1-2, the full variable domain is DAMVIQNPRYQVTQFGKPVTLSCSQTLNHNVMYWYQQKSSQAPKLLFHYYDKDFNNEADTPDNFQSRRPNTSFCFLDIRSPGLGDTAMYLCATSRGLPGANRPSGYTFGSGTRLTVV.

This sequence joins TRBV6-1 and TRBJ2-5; D is unclear. The closer fit of TRBJ2-7 to the DNA end suggests the J call may be wrong. The CDR3 loop spans 13 amino acids. CDR1 is MNHNS, CDR2 SASEGT, per germline. This chain's CDR3 is CASIRGRSYEQYF. As DNA, the CDR3 is TGTGCCAGCATCCGCGGCAGGAGCTACGAGCAGTACTTC.

The chain combines TRBV12-5 with TRBJ2-1, with unresolved D. The length of the CDR3 is 13 residues. Germline values: CDR1 LGHNT, CDR2 FRNRAP. V was cut by 6 bases and J by 6 bases, with 12 bases left in between. The chain's CDR3 is CASGPFLTNEQFF. CDR3 nucleotide sequence: TGTGCTAGTGGCCCCTTCCTAACCAATGAGCAGTTCTTC. Using reference TRBV12-5 and TRBJ2-1 for the parts outside the CDR3, the full variable domain is DARVTQTPRHKVTEMGQEVTMRCQPILGHNTVFWYRQTMMQGLELLAYFRNRAPLDDSGMPKDRFSAEMPDATLATLKIQPSEPRDSAVYFCASGPFLTNEQFFGPGTRLTVL.

V gene TRBV3-1 combines with J gene TRBJ1-1; D might be TRBD1 (5 bases). This CDR3 is 16 amino acids long. Germline-derived CDR1 and CDR2 are LGHDT and YNNKEL (reference sequence). Trimming cost V 3 bases and J 5 bases, with 19 bases left between them. The CDR3 is CASSQFSGASGTEAFF. The CDR3 DNA reads TGTGCCAGCAGCCAGTTTTCTGGGGCCTCAGGGACTGAAGCTTTCTTT.

This sequence joins TRBV5-1 and TRBJ2-7; maybe TRBD1 (6 bases). Germline-derived CDR1 and CDR2 are SGHRS and YFSETQ. V was cut by 4 bases and J by 3 bases, with 23 bases left in between. The CDR3 runs to 17 residues. The CDR3 here is CASSPYTGIFQFYEQYF. CDR3 nucleotides: TGCGCCAGCAGCCCCTATACAGGGATCTTTCAATTCTACGAGCAGTACTTC.

Only a few counts were recorded for this clonotype. The chain uses TRBV12-3 or TRBV12-4 and TRBJ2-1; 8 bases are a match to TRBD1. The CDR3 loop spans 13 amino acids. J was trimmed by 8 bases and V by 1 base; bases with no gene match: 1. CDR3 nucleotides: TGTGCCAGCAGTTTAGACAGGGGGGATGAGCAGTTCTTC. Translation gives CASSLDRGDEQFF.

The J gene is TRBJ2-7, the V gene TRBV20-1; D is ambiguous. CDR1 DFQATT and CDR2 SNEGSKA come from the germline V gene (reference sequence). The ends were cut back, 3 bases at V and 0 bases at J, with 9 bases in the middle. The CDR3 has 13 residues. CDR3 DNA sequence: TGCAGTGCTAGGCGACGGAGCTCCTACGAGCAGTACTTC. Translation: CSARRRSSYEQYF.

V and J are TRBV5-1 and TRBJ2-1; D is perhaps TRBD1 or TRBD2 (5 bases each). The CDR3 consists of 14 residues. Germline V lookup: CDR1 SGHRS, CDR2 YFSETQ. The V gene lost 7 bases and the J gene lost 2 bases, with 13 bases spanning the gap. CDR3 in amino acids: CASRRDQTYNEQFF. The CDR3, as DNA: TGCGCCAGCCGCAGGGACCAAACCTACAATGAGCAGTTCTTC.

This clonotype is a singleton in its sample. The chain joins TRBV6-6 to TRBJ2-3, with 7 bases lining up with TRBD2. The CDR3 length is 16 residues. The germline V gene has CDR1 MNHNY and CDR2 SVGAGI (reference sequence). Trimming at V came to 4 bases and at J to 4 bases, leaving 11 bases not matched to a gene. The CDR3 sequence is CASSWTSGMGADTQYF. CDR3 DNA: TGTGCCAGCAGTTGGACCAGCGGGATGGGGGCAGATACGCAGTATTTT.

This rearrangement joins TRBV12-3 or TRBV12-4 to TRBJ1-1; 9 nucleotides align to TRBD1. The ends lost 4 bases at V and 10 bases at J; junction bases unmatched: 4. The CDR3 has 12 amino acids. CDR3 nucleotide sequence: TGTGCCAGCAGTTCGCACAGGGGGCGAGCTTTCTTT. Its translation: CASSSHRGRAFF.

This chain connects TRBV7-2 to TRBJ2-1; 13 nucleotides align to TRBD2. CDR1 is SGHTA and CDR2 is FQGNSA in the germline V gene. The CDR3 covers 16 residues. The V and J ends lost 1 base and 5 bases, in that order; junction bases with no gene match: 2. Here the CDR3 DNA reads TGTGCCAGCAGCTTAGGGACTAGCGGGAGCCACAATGAGCAGTTCTTC. Amino acids: CASSLGTSGSHNEQFF.

The chain combines TRBV7-3 with TRBJ2-1; D is undetermined. CDR1 and CDR2 from the germline V gene are SGHTA and FQGTGA. The CDR3 contains 16 residues. The germline V and J ends were trimmed by 5 bases and 7 bases, with 21 bases remaining between them. The CDR3 DNA reads TGTGCCAGCAGCCCTTACTTAAAGGGTAGTTTGAATGAGCAGTTCTTC. It specifies CASSPYLKGSLNEQFF.

This clonotype was observed a few times. The gene calls are TRBV20-1 and TRBJ2-7, with a possible D match to TRBD2 (6 bases). The CDR3 runs to 14 residues. Germline V gene lookup returns CDR1 DFQATT and CDR2 SNEGSKA (reference sequence). Trimming took 7 bases from V and 4 from J, leaving 20 bases between them. The CDR3 DNA sequence: TGCAGTGTCAGCGACGGGAGAAACTCTTACGAGCAGTACTTC. Translation: CSVSDGRNSYEQYF.

The chain joins TRBV6-2 or TRBV6-3 to TRBJ1-1; 9 positions match TRBD1. J was trimmed by 8 bases and V by 2 bases; bases with no gene match: 3. CDR1 is MNHEY and CDR2 is SVGEGT in the germline V gene. The CDR3 totals 13 residues. The CDR3 DNA is TGTGCCAGCAGTTACCGGGACAGGGTCGAAGCTTTCTTT. Amino acids: CASSYRDRVEAFF.

This clonotype was counted ten times or more. V gene TRBV12-3 or TRBV12-4 combines with J gene TRBJ2-5, with a weak D call TRBD2 (5 bases). The CDR3 has 13 residues. With 4 bases removed from V and 3 bases from J, the gap between germline ends came to 9 bases. The CDR3 DNA is TGTGCCAGCAGTTACCGGCGGGAAGAGACCCAGTACTTC. Encoded protein: CASSYRREETQYF.

The table lists this clonotype with a few counts. V usage is TRBV9 and J usage is TRBJ2-7, with D perhaps TRBD1 (6 bases). The CDR3 is 16 residues long. Germline CDR1 and CDR2: SGDLS and YYNGEE. Trimming shortened V by 0 bases and J by 2 bases, and 15 bases separated the two germline ends. CDR3: CASSVAPDSNAYEQYF. The CDR3, as DNA: TGTGCCAGCAGCGTAGCCCCGGACAGCAACGCCTACGAGCAGTACTTC.